This TCR beta chain was identified during a study of vaccination effects on CD4 cells after COVID-19. Study at large: Each participant was given two doses of one vaccine (BNT162b2 or mRNA-1273). IL-2 at about 10 IU/ml and peptides at 10 ug/ml were added to cultured PBMC, roughly 1.8 million per well. Convalescent patients (n = two) were sampled 16 days and one week prevaccination.

Details on this clone: What it binds is not known.

Generated by immunoSEQ multiplex PCR, the TCRdb table keeps only in-frame clones and is missing some. The profile shows about 47,000 clones, 76% of them singletons. At the end of roughly ten days of culture, CD4+ T cells were isolated. Per the germline V gene, CDR1 is KGHDR and CDR2 is SFDVKD. This CDR3 contains 17 residues. The V segment lost 10 bases and the J segment 3 bases; nucleotides outside the gene matches: 13. J is TRBJ1-6 and V is TRBV24-1, with 8 bases fitting TRBD1. The sequencing here drew on CD4+ T cells from PBMCs cultured without peptide, taken before COVID-19 vaccination. This sequence originates from a human donor who had a prior SARS-CoV-2 infection. The CDR3 sequence is CATPQPGQGIYNSPLHF. DNA for the CDR3: TGTGCCACACCGCAACCAGGACAGGGAATCTATAATTCACCCCTCCACTTT.